Each of the 30 T cell receptor beta chains below was sequenced from the same sample in a study of vaccination and CD4 T cells after COVID-19. No cognate antigen is known for these TCRs. Treatment reported: approximately nine-day PBMC culture with coronavirus spike peptide pools or control peptides (ViraFEST assay). Cultured CD4+ T-cell DNA underwent Oncomine TCR Beta short-read sequencing. TCRdb analysed the PCR reads with MiXCR anew, one entry per CDR3 protein. The table records some 25,000 distinct CDR3 sequences, 50% to 75% of them present only once. The sequenced material came from CD4+ T cells from blood, cultured in vitro. These TCRs come from a human donor who had recovered from COVID-19.

This clonotype was counted a few times. This chain joins TRBV7-9 and TRBJ2-2, with 11 bases lining up with TRBD2. V was clipped by 7 bases and J by 1 base; unmatched bases: 5. Germline CDR1 SEHNR, CDR2 FQNEAQ (reference sequence). The CDR3 spans 16 residues. CDR3 in DNA: TGTGCCAGCACAGGGACTAGCGGTTTGAACACCGGGGAGCTGTTTTTT. It translates to CASTGTSGLNTGELFF.

The chain employs TRBV20-1 and TRBJ2-7, with D possibly matching TRBD2 (6 bases). The CDR3 is made up of 10 amino acids. Germline V gene sequence: CDR1 DFQATT, CDR2 SNEGSKA (reference sequence). V lost 7 bases and J 3 bases, leaving 7 bases between the germline ends. The CDR3 bases are TGCAGTGTAGCGGACTACGAGCAGTACTTC. Protein product: CSVADYEQYF.

Here the CDR3 reads CGVQGAPGSPLHF. In DNA form, the CDR3 reads TGTGGCGTGCAGGGGGCGCCTGGTTCACCCCTCCACTTT. The rearrangement links TRBV28 to TRBJ1-6; 8 positions agree with TRBD1. Germline V gene sequence: CDR1 MDHEN, CDR2 SYDVKM. CDR3 length: 13 residues.

This clonotype turned up a few times. J is TRBJ1-1 and V is TRBV6-5, with D maybe TRBD1 (6 bases). The germline CDR1 and CDR2 sequences are MNHEY and SVGAGI. The CDR3 runs to 16 residues. Trimming pared 0 bases from V and 4 bases from J, leaving 15 bases between. CDR3 sequence reads: CASSYSTGRRGTEAFF. The CDR3 DNA reads TGTGCCAGCAGTTACTCGACAGGTCGGAGGGGCACTGAAGCTTTCTTT.

In this sample, this clonotype turned up a few times. V and J are TRBV7-2 and TRBJ1-5; no reliable D call. The CDR3 extends over 15 amino acids. V was pared by 1 base and J by 6 bases, with 13 bases between. Germline-derived CDR1 and CDR2 are SGHTA and FQGNSA. For the CDR3, the DNA is TGTGCCAGCAGCTTAGAGCGGTTGCCGGGTCAGCCCCAGCATTTT. Its protein product is CASSLERLPGQPQHF.

The genes are TRBV20-1 and TRBJ2-1, with 10 bases matching TRBD2. This CDR3 is built from 14 residues. With V trimmed by 6 bases and J by 6 bases, 8 bases remained unmatched. Germline-derived CDR1 and CDR2 are DFQATT and SNEGSKA (reference sequence). The CDR3 protein is CSALGTSGTNEQFF. CDR3 nucleotide sequence: TGCAGTGCCCTAGGAACTAGCGGGACCAATGAGCAGTTCTTC.

The J gene is TRBJ2-7, the V gene TRBV27; no definite D call. This CDR3 has 13 amino acids. CDR1 is MNHEY and CDR2 is SMNVEV in the germline V gene (reference sequence). V was pared by 4 bases and J by 3 bases, with 10 bases between. CDR3 DNA: TGTGCCAGCAGTTCAGGAGTTAACTACGAGCAGTACTTC. Amino acids: CASSSGVNYEQYF.

A few counts support this clonotype. J is TRBJ1-2 and V is TRBV7-8; unclear D gene. V lost 1 base and J 2 bases, leaving 2 bases between the germline ends. Per the germline V gene, CDR1 is SGHVS and CDR2 is FQNEAQ. This CDR3 comprises 12 residues. The CDR3 loop is CASSLGNYGYTF. CDR3 DNA: TGTGCCAGCAGCTTAGGGAACTATGGCTACACCTTC. Variable domain in full (rest from reference TRBV7-8 and TRBJ1-2): GAGVSQSPRYKVAKRGQDVALRCDPISGHVSLFWYQQALGQGPEFLTYFQNEAQLDKSGLPSDRFFAERPEGSVSTLKIQRTQQEDSAVYLCASSLGNYGYTFGSGTRLTVV.

This clonotype was seen only a few times. The chain combines TRBV30 with TRBJ1-6; D uncertain. The germline gives CDR1 GTSNPN, CDR2 SVGIG (reference sequence). Trimming stripped 3 bases from V and 0 bases from J, with 6 bases between. The CDR3 is 14 amino acids. CDR3 amino acids: CAWRTSSYNSPLHF. Here the CDR3 DNA reads TGTGCCTGGAGAACTAGCTCCTATAATTCACCCCTCCACTTT.

This chain's CDR3 is CASSPRPRTGNEQFF. CDR3 nucleotides: TGTGCCAGCAGCCCCCGGCCCCGAACCGGTAATGAGCAGTTCTTC. The chain employs TRBV7-9 and TRBJ2-1; D is unclear. The ends were cut back, 5 bases at V and 7 bases at J, with 18 bases in the middle. Germline CDR1 SEHNR, CDR2 FQNEAQ (reference sequence). The CDR3 is 15 amino acids.

The rearrangement links TRBV4-3 to TRBJ2-3; 7 nucleotides agree with TRBD2. Germline CDR1 and CDR2: LGHNA and YSLEER. The CDR3 is 18 residues long. The junction had 9 bases not matched to a gene; V was cut back by 0 bases and J by 0 bases. The chain's CDR3 is CASSQDLGGTTSTDTQYF. CDR3 coding DNA: TGCGCCAGCAGCCAAGATCTGGGGGGGACGACTAGCACAGATACGCAGTATTTT.

The gene calls are TRBV27 and TRBJ1-2, with TRBD1 matching over 8 bases. This CDR3 spans 17 amino acids. Germline V gives CDR1 MNHEY, CDR2 SMNVEV (reference sequence). The junction had 16 bases not matched to a gene; V was cut back by 6 bases and J by 4 bases. The CDR3 is CASSRTGGGTLLYGYTF. The CDR3 DNA reads TGTGCCAGCAGCCGAACAGGGGGGGGGACACTACTCTATGGCTACACCTTC.

V gene TRBV29-1 combines with J gene TRBJ1-4; TRBD1 is a possible D gene (5 bases). The CDR3 is made up of 14 amino acids. Germline V gene data show CDR1 as SQVTM and CDR2 as ANQGSEA. Trimming shortened V by 7 bases and J by 8 bases, and 20 bases separated the two germline ends. The CDR3 DNA reads as TGCAGCGCCACGACCGGAGGGGCGGGGGAAAAACTGTTTTTT. Residues: CSATTGGAGEKLFF.

The chain couples TRBV24-1 to TRBJ1-5, with D possibly being TRBD1 (6 bases). Germline CDR1 and CDR2: KGHDR and SFDVKD. V was trimmed by 6 bases and J by 7 bases, leaving 15 bases between them. CDR3 length: 14 residues. For the CDR3, the DNA is TGTGCCACCAGTACTAGTACAGGGCAACAGCCCCAGCATTTT. Its protein is CATSTSTGQQPQHF.

This rearrangement joins TRBV12-3 or TRBV12-4 to TRBJ1-2; no firm D call. The CDR3 length is 13 residues. Trimming removed 3 bases at V and 2 bases at J, with 7 bases between. The CDR3 nucleotides are TGTGCCAGCAGTTTCCGGGGAAACTATGGCTACACCTTC. Translation: CASSFRGNYGYTF.

The rearrangement joins TRBV6-1 to TRBJ2-3; no reliable D call. CDR3 size: 13 residues. Trimming took 5 bases from V and 6 from J, leaving 12 bases between them. The germline gives CDR1 MNHNS, CDR2 SASEGT. CDR3 sequence (DNA): TGTGCCAGCAGTACCGCTCATGCGGATACGCAGTATTTT. It yields the protein CASSTAHADTQYF.

This rearrangement joins TRBV28 to TRBJ1-6, with unresolved D. This CDR3 is 12 amino acids long. With 9 bases removed from V and 10 bases from J, the gap between germline ends came to 13 bases. Germline CDR1 MDHEN, CDR2 SYDVKM. Here the CDR3 reads CASREGRSPLHF. CDR3 coding DNA: TGTGCCAGTCGGGAAGGGAGGTCACCCCTCCACTTT.

This sequence joins TRBV19 and TRBJ1-5; the D gene is possibly TRBD1 (6 bases). Between the trimmed V and J ends, which lost 6 bases and 1 base, there was a span of 16 bases. The V gene's germline CDR1 is LNHDA and CDR2 SQIVND (reference sequence). This CDR3 is built from 16 residues. DNA of the CDR3: TGTGCCAGTAGGATTAACAGGGTTCGGAGCAATCAGCCCCAGCATTTT. Translating it yields CASRINRVRSNQPQHF.

This chain links TRBV7-3 with TRBJ2-3; no reliable D call. This CDR3 is 13 amino acids long. V was pared by 3 bases and J by 1 base, with 5 bases between. CDR1 and CDR2 from the germline V gene are SGHTA and FQGTGA. The CDR3 DNA sequence: TGTGCCAGCAGCTTGGACGGCACAGATACGCAGTATTTT. Its protein product is CASSLDGTDTQYF.

This clonotype has a handful of counts. The chain uses TRBV7-2 and TRBJ1-3, with D maybe TRBD1 (6 bases). The CDR3 extends over 14 amino acids. V was shortened by 5 bases and J by 6 bases, with 14 bases between the two germline ends. CDR1 is SGHTA, CDR2 FQGNSA, per germline. DNA of the CDR3: TGTGCCAGCAGCCGGACAGAGCTCGAAAACACCATATATTTT. This translates into CASSRTELENTIYF.

This chain uses TRBV7-2 with TRBJ1-6, with unresolved D. V lost 5 bases and J 7 bases, leaving 15 bases between the germline ends. The CDR3 is made up of 15 amino acids. The germline CDR1 and CDR2 sequences are SGHTA and FQGNSA. CDR3 in amino acids: CASSLAGSRNSPLHF. The CDR3 nucleotides are TGTGCCAGCAGCCTCGCCGGGTCCAGGAATTCACCCCTCCACTTT.

The CDR3 DNA sequence: TGTGCCACCAGTCCGGGACTAGCGGGAGGGGGGGAGACCCAGTACTTC. Translation: CATSPGLAGGGETQYF. The chain recombines TRBV24-1 with TRBJ2-5; TRBD2 agrees at 16 bases. J gave up 5 bases and V 6 bases, and 5 bases lay outside the gene matches. CDR3 length: 16 amino acids. Germline loops: CDR1 KGHDR, CDR2 SFDVKD.

This clonotype came up a few times. The J gene is TRBJ2-5, the V gene TRBV6-1; 8 bases are a match to TRBD1. After removal of 4 bases from V and 3 bases from J, the junction contained 1 base not matched to a gene. Germline V gives CDR1 MNHNS, CDR2 SASEGT. This CDR3 has 13 amino acids. The CDR3 is CASSADREETQYF. CDR3 in DNA: TGTGCCAGCAGTGCGGACAGGGAAGAGACCCAGTACTTC.

The sample holds a few counts of this clonotype. This rearrangement joins TRBV20-1 to TRBJ2-7; TRBD1 agrees at 7 bases. Unmatched junction bases numbered 8, after V lost 4 bases and J lost 2 bases. The CDR3 extends over 14 amino acids. The V gene's germline CDR1 is DFQATT and CDR2 SNEGSKA (reference sequence). This chain's CDR3 is CSAILQGITYEQYF. CDR3 nucleotides: TGCAGTGCTATATTACAGGGGATAACCTACGAGCAGTACTTC.

This clonotype has only one observation. The gene calls are TRBV24-1 and TRBJ2-1; the match to TRBD2 covers 7 bases. The V gene's germline CDR1 is KGHDR and CDR2 SFDVKD. Germline trimming cut 9 bases from V and 4 bases from J; bases unmatched to any gene: 5. This CDR3 is 13 amino acids long. The CDR3 DNA reads TGTGCCACCGGTAGCGGGCTATACAATGAGCAGTTCTTC. It translates to CATGSGLYNEQFF.

This clonotype counts as medium-sized (0.01 to 0.1%). V gene TRBV20-1 combines with J gene TRBJ1-2; D is uncertain. The CDR3 is 15 amino acids. V was clipped by 3 bases and J by 4 bases, with 18 bases between them. CDR1 and CDR2 (germline): DFQATT, SNEGSKA (reference sequence). CDR3 residues: CSASLRPSVSYGYTF. The DNA for the CDR3 is TGCAGTGCTAGTCTCCGACCGTCCGTCAGCTATGGCTACACCTTC.

The chain combines TRBV7-9 with TRBJ1-5; D unclear. This CDR3 is 14 amino acids long. Looked up from germline, CDR1 is SEHNR and CDR2 is FQNEAQ (reference sequence). V was pared by 2 bases and J by 4 bases, with 9 bases between. CDR3 sequence (DNA): TGTGCCAGCAGCTTAAGCGTAGGAAATCAGCCCCAGCATTTT. It is translated as CASSLSVGNQPQHF.

The gene calls are TRBV24-1 and TRBJ1-5; 9 nucleotides agree with TRBD1. V gave up 8 bases and J gave up 3 bases; unmatched junction bases: 16. The CDR3 length is 18 residues. Germline CDR1 reads KGHDR; CDR2 reads SFDVKD. The CDR3 DNA reads as TGTGCCACCATTGGGGAGTTACAGGGGGCCATCCCCAATCAGCCCCAGCATTTT. Residues: CATIGELQGAIPNQPQHF.

A single count supports this clonotype. V gene TRBV10-3 combines with J gene TRBJ1-2; D is possibly TRBD1 (6 bases). Germline V gene sequence: CDR1 ENHRY, CDR2 SYGVKD. The CDR3 consists of 14 residues. Trimming left V 6 bases short and J 4 bases short, with 15 bases between. The CDR3 sequence: CAISMGGRVYGYTF. For the CDR3, the DNA is TGTGCCATCAGCATGGGGGGGCGCGTCTATGGCTACACCTTC.

J is TRBJ2-1 and V is TRBV20-1; 7 bases match TRBD2. This CDR3 region has 14 residues. J gave up 6 bases and V 6 bases, and 11 bases lay outside the gene matches. Germline V CDR1 and CDR2: DFQATT, SNEGSKA (reference sequence). In nucleotides, the CDR3 is TGCAGTGCAAACATAGCGGGTCGTCGCAATGAGCAGTTCTTC. This codes for CSANIAGRRNEQFF.